This passage covers 21 T cell receptor beta chains from one sample sequenced in a study of cytomegalovirus exposure and HLA in healthy donors (dated by TCRdb to 2016 to 2017). Library prep was done by the immunoSEQ multiplex PCR assay. For the multiplex PCR, a mixture combining 60 forward primers for TCR Vbeta segments and 13 reverse primers for TCR Jbeta segments was used. TCRdb holds this immuneACCESS table with in-frame rearrangements only. Some clones are missing; in checked studies, unresolved V genes explain under half, and the rest has no known cause. The table for this sample lists 150,000 to 200,000 clones; approximately 85% of them were counted only once. The ten largest clonotypes hold 6.5% of the sample. Sequenced: PBMCs. These receptors all stem from a woman aged 45-59 years in good health and CMV-seropositive.

The chain uses TRBV6-5 and TRBJ2-7; 7 positions agree with TRBD2. This CDR3 is built from 14 residues. Germline CDR1 MNHEY, CDR2 SVGAGI. Losses at the gene ends were 6 bases for V and 7 bases for J; bases not matched to a gene: 12. CDR3 nucleotide sequence: TGTGCCAGCAGCGACGGGGACTACTTCGGGGAGCAGTACTTC. Its translation: CASSDGDYFGEQYF.

This sequence joins TRBV11-2 and TRBJ1-1, with 10 bases that match TRBD1. This CDR3 has 16 residues. CDR1 is SGHAT and CDR2 is FQNNGV in the germline V gene. Trimming at V came to 0 bases and at J to 3 bases, leaving 4 bases not matched to a gene. CDR3 coding DNA: TGTGCCAGCAGCTTAGAGGGGGGGACAGGGGACACTGAAGCTTTCTTT. This gives the protein CASSLEGGTGDTEAFF.

The chain carries TRBV25-1 and TRBJ2-2; TRBD2 is a possible D gene (6 bases). The CDR3 has 13 amino acids. The V end was cut by 5 bases, the J end by 3 bases, with 7 bases between. CDR1 is MGHDK and CDR2 is SYGVNS in the germline V gene. Here the CDR3 DNA reads TGTGCCAGCAGTCGCGGGGACACCGGGGAGCTGTTTTTT. The encoded protein is CASSRGDTGELFF.

About this clone itself: The sample has other DNA sequences that encode this CDR3 too. This chain links TRBV18 with TRBJ2-5; D is perhaps TRBD1 (6 bases). From germline, CDR1 is KGHSH and CDR2 LQKENI. Trimming cost V 3 bases and J 3 bases, with 11 bases left between them. The CDR3 covers 14 residues. The CDR3 DNA is TGTGCCAGCTCACCGGGGCGACAGGAAGAGACCCAGTACTTC. It yields the protein CASSPGRQEETQYF.

The chain has TRBV28 and TRBJ1-5; 7 positions agree with TRBD1. J was trimmed by 4 bases and V by 3 bases; bases with no gene match: 6. CDR1 is MDHEN and CDR2 is SYDVKM in the germline V gene. CDR3 length: 15 residues. CDR3 sequence: CASSLDRLGNQPQHF. The CDR3 DNA reads TGTGCCAGCAGTTTGGACAGGCTGGGGAATCAGCCCCAGCATTTT.

The rearrangement joins TRBV6-6 to TRBJ2-1; D is possibly TRBD2 (6 bases). Germline V gene sequence: CDR1 MNHNY, CDR2 SVGAGI (reference sequence). Trimming removed 7 bases at V and 6 bases at J, with 13 bases between. The length of the CDR3 is 13 residues. CDR3 bases: TGTGCCAGCATCGGGAGAGGGCGCAATGAGCAGTTCTTC. Translation: CASIGRGRNEQFF.

A remark on this clone: At one of its ends the junction is not consistent with the germline gene, which may arise from a read error. The gene calls are TRBV2 and TRBJ2-5, with 10 bases aligning to TRBD1. The CDR3 totals 14 residues. Per germline, CDR1 SNHLY and CDR2 FYNNEI. This CDR3 reads CASSVGQGKEAQYF. The CDR3 nucleotides are TGTGCCAGCAGCGTGGGACAGGGGAAAGAGGCCCAGTACTTC.

Concerning this clone itself: Mismatch with germline at one junction end may stem from a read error. V is TRBV27 and J is TRBJ2-2; the D is unclear. The CDR3 is 13 residues long. Germline lookup yields CDR1 MNHEY and CDR2 SMNVEV (reference sequence). The CDR3 loop is CASSLSAAGELFF. In DNA form, the CDR3 reads TGTGCCAGCAGTTTATCTGCGGCCGGAGAGCTGTTTTTT.

The chain combines TRBV6-6 with TRBJ2-7; D is possibly TRBD1 (6 bases). The ends were cut back, 6 bases at V and 1 base at J, with 13 bases in the middle. Germline V gene lookup returns CDR1 MNHNY and CDR2 SVGAGI (reference sequence). The CDR3 length is 14 residues. The CDR3, as DNA: TGTGCCAGCAGAGCTCTGGGGGCTTCCTACGAGCAGTACTTC. Residues: CASRALGASYEQYF.

As DNA, the CDR3 is TGTGCCACCAGCCCCCATCGGGTCAGGGCCCAGGAGACCCAGTACTTC. This gives the protein CATSPHRVRAQETQYF. The chain links TRBV15 to TRBJ2-5; perhaps TRBD1 as D (5 bases). V dropped 5 bases and J dropped 5 bases, with 21 bases sitting between them. This CDR3 is 16 amino acids long. Per germline, CDR1 LNHNV and CDR2 YYDKDF (reference sequence). Full variable domain (remainder filled in from reference TRBV15 and TRBJ2-5): DAMVIQNPRYQVTQFGKPVTLSCSQTLNHNVMYWYQQKSSQAPKLLFHYYDKDFNNEADTPDNFQSRRPNTSFCFLDIRSPGLGDTAMYLCATSPHRVRAQETQYFGPGTRLLVL.

V gene TRBV2 combines with J gene TRBJ1-1, with 12 bases matching TRBD1. The junction had 13 bases not matched to a gene; V was cut back by 8 bases and J by 6 bases. This CDR3 contains 16 residues. Germline V CDR1 and CDR2: SNHLY, FYNNEI. In nucleotides, the CDR3 is TGTGCCAGCGGAGGCCCTTCGGGACAGGGGGCGGCTGAAGCTTTCTTT. It is translated as CASGGPSGQGAAEAFF.

The chain joins TRBV19 to TRBJ2-2; 7 bases fit TRBD1. The CDR3 runs 16 residues. Losses at the gene ends were 7 bases for V and 4 bases for J; bases not matched to a gene: 12. CDR1 is LNHDA and CDR2 is SQIVND in the germline V gene (reference sequence). CDR3 in amino acids: CASISFSAGGTGELFF. The CDR3 DNA sequence: TGTGCCAGTATCTCTTTCAGTGCAGGGGGCACCGGGGAGCTGTTTTTT.

This clone was picked up one time. The chain uses TRBV28 and TRBJ1-2; D is undetermined. Germline CDR1 and CDR2: MDHEN and SYDVKM. The CDR3 has 14 residues. The germline V and J ends were trimmed by 5 bases and 0 bases, with 10 bases remaining between them. Here the CDR3 DNA reads TGTGCCAGCAGTCCCCCAACAGCTAACTATGGCTACACCTTC. Protein: CASSPPTANYGYTF.

The chain is built from TRBV6-5 and TRBJ2-5, with D possibly matching TRBD2 (7 bases). Between the trimmed V and J ends, which lost 0 bases and 2 bases, there was a span of 10 bases. CDR1 and CDR2 (germline): MNHEY, SVGAGI. CDR3 length equals 15 residues. The CDR3 coding sequence is TGTGCCAGCAGTTACTCAGGGGGGGGTCAAGAGACCCAGTACTTC. Its protein product is CASSYSGGGQETQYF.

This chain links TRBV27 with TRBJ1-5, with 7 positions matching TRBD1. CDR3 length equals 15 residues. Germline V lookup: CDR1 MNHEY, CDR2 SMNVEV (reference sequence). The V gene end was trimmed by 6 bases and the J gene end by 0 bases; junction bases not matched to a gene: 5. The CDR3 DNA follows: TGTGCCAGCAGACCGGGACAGATTAGCAATCAGCCCCAGCATTTT. The encoded protein is CASRPGQISNQPQHF.

The chain couples TRBV18 to TRBJ2-5, with unresolved D. The CDR3 is made up of 16 amino acids. V gave up 4 bases and J gave up 2 bases, with 17 bases separating them. Germline values: CDR1 KGHSH, CDR2 LQKENI. CDR3 sequence: CASSRDSLSAQETQYF. CDR3 coding DNA: TGTGCCAGCTCACGAGACTCCCTCTCAGCACAAGAGACCCAGTACTTC.

V usage is TRBV7-2 and J usage is TRBJ2-3; D unclear. This CDR3 comprises 12 residues. Trimming took 5 bases from V and 4 from J, leaving 7 bases between them. From germline, CDR1 is SGHTA and CDR2 FQGNSA. In DNA form, the CDR3 reads TGTGCCAGCAGCCAGTATGCAGATACGCAGTATTTT. This encodes CASSQYADTQYF.

V is TRBV7-9 and J is TRBJ2-2, with D possibly TRBD2 on 6 matching bases. The germline gives CDR1 SEHNR, CDR2 FQNEAQ (reference sequence). V shed 2 bases and J shed 6 bases, with 13 bases lying between them. The CDR3 is 15 residues long. CDR3 sequence: CASSLTVSGPGELFF. In DNA form, the CDR3 reads TGTGCCAGCAGCTTAACAGTTAGCGGTCCCGGGGAGCTGTTTTTT.

V gene TRBV25-1 combines with J gene TRBJ2-4, with 8 bases lining up with TRBD1. Germline loops: CDR1 MGHDK, CDR2 SYGVNS. The CDR3 sequence is 14 residues long. Trimming removed 3 bases from V and 6 bases from J; junction bases left unmatched: 4. This CDR3 is CASSDRGLRNIQYF. CDR3 nucleotide sequence: TGTGCCAGCAGTGACAGGGGGCTGAGAAACATTCAGTACTTC.

The V call is TRBV7-2, the J call TRBJ1-6, with a weak D call TRBD1 (5 bases). The CDR3 covers 15 residues. From germline, CDR1 is SGHTA and CDR2 FQGNSA. Trimming took off 1 base at V and 8 bases at J, with 12 bases between the two ends. Written as DNA, the CDR3 is TGTGCCAGCAGCTTAGAGCAGGGTAGGCATTCACCCCTCCACTTT. Protein product: CASSLEQGRHSPLHF.

This clone appeared a single time. V is TRBV5-6 and J is TRBJ1-5, with 10 bases identical to TRBD1. This CDR3 contains 16 residues. Germline V lookup: CDR1 SGHDT, CDR2 YYEEEE. The V gene end was trimmed by 4 bases and the J gene end by 1 base; junction bases not matched to a gene: 5. The CDR3 DNA is TGTGCCAGCAGCACCCTGGACAGGGGGAGCAATCAGCCCCAGCATTTT. Translating it yields CASSTLDRGSNQPQHF.